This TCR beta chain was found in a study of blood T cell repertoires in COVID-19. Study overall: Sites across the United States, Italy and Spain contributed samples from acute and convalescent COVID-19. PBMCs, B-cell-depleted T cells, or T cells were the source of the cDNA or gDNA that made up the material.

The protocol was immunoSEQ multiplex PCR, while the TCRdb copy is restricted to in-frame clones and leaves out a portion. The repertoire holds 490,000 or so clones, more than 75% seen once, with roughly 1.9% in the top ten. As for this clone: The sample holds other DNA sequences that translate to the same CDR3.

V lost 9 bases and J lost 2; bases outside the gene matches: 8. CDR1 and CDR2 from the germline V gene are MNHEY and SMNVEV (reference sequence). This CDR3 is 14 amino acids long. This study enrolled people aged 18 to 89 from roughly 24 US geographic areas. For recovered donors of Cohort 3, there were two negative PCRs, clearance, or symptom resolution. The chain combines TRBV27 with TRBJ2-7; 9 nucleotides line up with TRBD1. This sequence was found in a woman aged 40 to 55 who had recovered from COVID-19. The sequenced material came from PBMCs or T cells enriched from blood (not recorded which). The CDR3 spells CASSPGTGPYEQYF. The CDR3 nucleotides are TGTGCCAGTAGTCCCGGGACAGGGCCCTACGAGCAGTACTTC.